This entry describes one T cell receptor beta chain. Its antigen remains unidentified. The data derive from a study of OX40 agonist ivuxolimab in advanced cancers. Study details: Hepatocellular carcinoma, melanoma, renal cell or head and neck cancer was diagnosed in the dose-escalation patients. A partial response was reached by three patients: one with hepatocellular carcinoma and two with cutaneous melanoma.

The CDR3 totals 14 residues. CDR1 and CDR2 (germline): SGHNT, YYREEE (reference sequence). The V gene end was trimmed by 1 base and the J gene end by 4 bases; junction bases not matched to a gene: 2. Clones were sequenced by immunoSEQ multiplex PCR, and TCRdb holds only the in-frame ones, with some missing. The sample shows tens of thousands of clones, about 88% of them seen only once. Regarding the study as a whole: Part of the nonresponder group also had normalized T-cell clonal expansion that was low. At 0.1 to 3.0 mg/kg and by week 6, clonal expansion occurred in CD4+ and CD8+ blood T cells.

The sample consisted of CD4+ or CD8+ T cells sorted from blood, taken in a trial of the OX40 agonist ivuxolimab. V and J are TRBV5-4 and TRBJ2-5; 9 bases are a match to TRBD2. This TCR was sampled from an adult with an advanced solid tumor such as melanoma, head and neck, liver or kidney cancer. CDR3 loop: CASSLSSGRETQYF. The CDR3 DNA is TGTGCCAGCAGCTTGAGTAGCGGGAGAGAGACCCAGTACTTC. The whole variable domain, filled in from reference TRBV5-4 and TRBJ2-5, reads ETGVTQSPTHLIKTRGQQVTLRCSSQSGHNTVSWYQQALGQGPQFIFQYYREEENGRGNFPPRFSGLQFPNYSSELNVNALELDDSALYLCASSLSSGRETQYFGPGTRLLVL.